The 18 T cell receptor beta chains below come from one sample, sequenced in a study of OX40 agonist ivuxolimab in advanced cancers. The method behind the library was the immunoSEQ multiplex PCR assay. TCRdb re-hosts the immuneACCESS table, in-frame sequences only. Its copies lack some clones; in the studies checked, an unresolved V gene accounts for under half of them, and the cause for the rest is not known. The sample contains over 40,000 clones, 86% of them found a single time. Over 0.35% of the sample is taken by the ten largest. Material: CD4+ or CD8+ T cells sorted from blood, obtained in a trial of the OX40 agonist ivuxolimab. These TCRs come from an adult with an advanced solid tumor such as melanoma, head and neck, liver or kidney cancer.

The chain recombines TRBV10-3 with TRBJ1-5; 9 nucleotides line up with TRBD1. This CDR3 is 14 amino acids long. The V gene's germline CDR1 is ENHRY and CDR2 SYGVKD. V trimming: 5 bases; J trimming: 7 bases; junction bases outside the gene matches: 6. The CDR3, as DNA: TGTGCCATCAGTCCGGGACAGGGAGACCAGCCCCAGCATTTT. Amino acids: CAISPGQGDQPQHF.

The rearrangement joins TRBV28 to TRBJ1-1; no clear D. Trimming removed 6 bases at V and 1 base at J, with 12 bases between. The CDR3 length is 14 residues. The V gene's germline CDR1 is MDHEN and CDR2 SYDVKM. The CDR3 DNA follows: TGTGCCAGCAGCCGCTTGACGGAGAACACTGAAGCTTTCTTT. Translation gives CASSRLTENTEAFF.

The chain has TRBV5-1 and TRBJ1-2, with 8 bases lining up with TRBD1. Germline CDR1 is SGHRS and CDR2 is YFSETQ. With 0 bases clipped from V and 4 bases from J, the junction kept 8 bases outside the gene matches. CDR3 size: 16 residues. CDR3 region: CASSLAPSGQGYGYTF. CDR3 in DNA: TGCGCCAGCAGCTTGGCCCCGTCCGGACAGGGCTATGGCTACACCTTC. The full variable domain, completed using reference TRBV5-1 and TRBJ1-2, is KAGVTQTPRYLIKTRGQQVTLSCSPISGHRSVSWYQQTPGQGLQFLFEYFSETQRNKGNFPGRFSGRQFSNSRSEMNVSTLELGDSALYLCASSLAPSGQGYGYTFGSGTRLTVV.

The chain uses TRBV6-6 and TRBJ2-3, with D maybe TRBD2 (6 bases). The germline CDR1 and CDR2 sequences are MNHNY and SVGAGI (reference sequence). The CDR3 is 13 residues long. V was cut by 5 bases and J by 2 bases, with 8 bases left in between. CDR3 DNA sequence: TGTGCCAGCAGTCGGGACTCCACAGATACGCAGTATTTT. Residues: CASSRDSTDTQYF.

V is TRBV5-1 and J is TRBJ2-3; no reliable D call. V shed 0 bases and J shed 0 bases, with 5 bases lying between them. From germline, CDR1 is SGHRS and CDR2 YFSETQ. The CDR3 contains 14 residues. CDR3 bases: TGCGCCAGCAGCTTGGAGTGGAGCACAGATACGCAGTATTTT. Protein: CASSLEWSTDTQYF. Full variable domain (remainder filled in from reference TRBV5-1 and TRBJ2-3): KAGVTQTPRYLIKTRGQQVTLSCSPISGHRSVSWYQQTPGQGLQFLFEYFSETQRNKGNFPGRFSGRQFSNSRSEMNVSTLELGDSALYLCASSLEWSTDTQYFGPGTRLTVL.

The gene calls are TRBV19 and TRBJ2-1; unclear D gene. The CDR3 length is 14 residues. V dropped 5 bases and J dropped 3 bases, with 11 bases sitting between them. Germline CDR1 LNHDA, CDR2 SQIVND (reference sequence). The CDR3 reads CASSSAVVYNEQFF. In DNA form, the CDR3 reads TGTGCCAGTAGTTCTGCGGTGGTCTACAATGAGCAGTTCTTC.

V gene TRBV2 combines with J gene TRBJ1-4; 7 positions agree with TRBD1. This CDR3 spans 14 amino acids. Germline V lookup: CDR1 SNHLY, CDR2 FYNNEI. The J segment lost 3 bases and the V segment lost 5 bases, leaving 3 bases of the junction unmatched. Here the CDR3 reads CASSIDRANEKLFF. The DNA for the CDR3 is TGTGCCAGCAGTATTGACAGGGCTAATGAAAAACTGTTTTTT.

This chain joins TRBV6-5 and TRBJ2-5, with a weak D call TRBD2 (7 bases). Per the germline V gene, CDR1 is MNHEY and CDR2 is SVGAGI. Trimming stripped 7 bases from V and 2 bases from J, with 17 bases between. This CDR3 has 15 amino acids. The CDR3 protein is CASNRGGADQETQYF. CDR3 sequence (DNA): TGTGCCAGCAATAGGGGGGGGGCAGATCAAGAGACCCAGTACTTC.

The table lists this clone with a count of one. The chain uses TRBV5-1 and TRBJ2-5; no reliable D call. Per germline, CDR1 SGHRS and CDR2 YFSETQ. Trimming pared 5 bases from V and 3 bases from J, leaving 5 bases between. The CDR3 is 11 residues long. The CDR3, as DNA: TGCGCCAGCAGGGATGAAGAGACCCAGTACTTC. It translates to CASRDEETQYF.

The chain recombines TRBV29-1 with TRBJ1-2, with 10 bases fitting TRBD1. The CDR3 extends over 13 amino acids. Per germline, CDR1 SQVTM and CDR2 ANQGSEA. J lost 6 bases, V lost 7 bases, and 8 bases had no gene match. The CDR3 reads CSGISGTGDGYTF. CDR3 coding DNA: TGCAGCGGCATCTCCGGGACAGGGGATGGCTACACCTTC.

This clone was seen more than once but under ten times. The chain links TRBV7-9 to TRBJ1-5; D might be TRBD1 (5 bases). CDR1 SEHNR and CDR2 FQNEAQ come from the germline V gene (reference sequence). The V end lost 5 bases, the J end lost 1 base, and 12 bases lay between the germline ends. CDR3 length equals 15 residues. CDR3 protein: CASSAPGGSNQPQHF. The CDR3 region has the DNA TGTGCCAGCAGCGCCCCGGGGGGGAGCAATCAGCCCCAGCATTTT.

The chain has TRBV18 and TRBJ1-1, with D maybe TRBD1 (5 bases). The CDR3 is made up of 14 amino acids. Between the trimmed V and J ends, which lost 4 bases and 1 base, there was a span of 10 bases. From germline, CDR1 is KGHSH and CDR2 LQKENI. CDR3 sequence (DNA): TGTGCCAGCTCACGTGAGGGGTCGAACACTGAAGCTTTCTTT. Residues: CASSREGSNTEAFF.

Comment on this clone: The identical CDR3 is also encoded by other nucleotide sequences in the sample. The chain joins TRBV2 to TRBJ1-2, with TRBD1 as a possible D gene (5 bases). Trimming took 6 bases from V and 1 from J, leaving 9 bases between them. The CDR3 length is 13 residues. Germline V gives CDR1 SNHLY, CDR2 FYNNEI. In nucleotides, the CDR3 is TGTGCCAGCAGCGTTCAGGGTAACTATGGCTACACCTTC. Its translation: CASSVQGNYGYTF.

The chain links TRBV7-2 to TRBJ2-2, with D perhaps being TRBD1 or TRBD2 (5 bases each). Germline CDR1 is SGHTA and CDR2 is FQGNSA. The CDR3 is 14 residues long. V was shortened by 1 base and J by 4 bases, with 7 bases between the two germline ends. The CDR3 nucleotides read TGTGCCAGCAGCTTAGGTGGGGGCACCGGGGAGCTGTTTTTT. It translates to CASSLGGGTGELFF.

In this sample, this clone turned up once. The chain has TRBV28 and TRBJ2-7; D not resolved. Between the trimmed V and J ends, which lost 4 bases and 12 bases, there was a span of 16 bases. Looked up from germline, CDR1 is MDHEN and CDR2 is SYDVKM. CDR3 length equals 12 residues. CDR3 bases: TGTGCCAGCAGTTCGACATCCCGGGTAAGGTACTTC. Protein: CASSSTSRVRYF.

This rearrangement joins TRBV11-2 to TRBJ2-3, with 11 nucleotides matching TRBD2. This CDR3 has 17 amino acids. The trim removed 2 bases at V and 3 bases at J, leaving 7 bases unmatched. Germline V gene lookup returns CDR1 SGHAT and CDR2 FQNNGV. CDR3 sequence reads: CASSLTLLAGVTDTQYF. DNA of the CDR3: TGTGCCAGCAGCTTAACTCTACTAGCGGGAGTAACAGATACGCAGTATTTT.

The chain has TRBV21-1 and TRBJ1-3. TRBV21-1 is a pseudogene segment. This CDR3 region has 14 residues. CDR3 coding DNA: TGTGCCAGCAGCAAGGGGTGCTGGGGGAACACCATATATTTT. It encodes CASSKGCWGNTIYF.

This chain uses TRBV30 with TRBJ2-2; 10 positions agree with TRBD1. The CDR3 loop spans 15 amino acids. Germline V gene sequence: CDR1 GTSNPN, CDR2 SVGIG (reference sequence). J lost 3 bases, V lost 3 bases, and 4 bases had no gene match. In DNA form, the CDR3 reads TGTGCCTGGAGCACCGGGACAGGGGACACCGGGGAGCTGTTTTTT. This codes for CAWSTGTGDTGELFF.